The present entry profiles one T cell receptor beta chain with its context. The target antigen is unknown. The same CDR3 arises from other DNA sequences in this sample as well. This CDR3 region has 14 residues. The trim removed 4 bases at V and 3 bases at J, leaving 3 bases unmatched. Germline V gives CDR1 SGHRS, CDR2 YFSETQ. This entry belongs to a study of shared clonotypes between healthy human individuals. Overall study findings and caveats: Naive subsets generally exceeded memory subsets in estimated richness.

Each subset's genomic DNA was shared equally among a number of immunoSEQ plates. This table comes from immunoSEQ multiplex PCR, and its TCRdb copy is limited to in-frame clones, with some not included. The sample consists of hundreds of thousands of clones, approximately 95% of them appearing once. Naive-designated CD8 cells lacked CD45RO, were positively enriched for CCR7, and omitted terminally differentiated effector memory CD45RA+ cells. The chain has TRBV5-1 and TRBJ1-1; 10 nucleotides match TRBD1. The sample consisted of naive CD8+ T cells sorted from blood. The sequence was obtained from a woman aged 30 to 39 in good health. CDR3 in DNA: TGCGCCAGCAGCCTGGGACAGGGGTACACTGAAGCTTTCTTT. It specifies CASSLGQGYTEAFF.